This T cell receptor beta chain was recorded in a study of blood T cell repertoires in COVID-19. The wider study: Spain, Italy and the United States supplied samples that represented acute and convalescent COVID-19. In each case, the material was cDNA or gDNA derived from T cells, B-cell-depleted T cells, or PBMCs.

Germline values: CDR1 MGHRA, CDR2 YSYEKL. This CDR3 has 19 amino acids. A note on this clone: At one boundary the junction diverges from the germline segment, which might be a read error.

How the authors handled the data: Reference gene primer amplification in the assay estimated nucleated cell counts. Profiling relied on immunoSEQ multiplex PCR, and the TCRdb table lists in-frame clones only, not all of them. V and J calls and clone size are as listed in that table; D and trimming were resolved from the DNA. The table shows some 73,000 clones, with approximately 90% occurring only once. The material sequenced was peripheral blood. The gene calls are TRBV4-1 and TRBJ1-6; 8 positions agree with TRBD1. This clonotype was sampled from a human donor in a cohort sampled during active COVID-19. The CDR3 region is CASSQDFRGRIIHPLTPFF. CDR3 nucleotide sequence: TGCGCCAGCAGCCAAGATTTCAGGGGGCGCATAATTCACCCCCTAACCCCCTTCTTT.